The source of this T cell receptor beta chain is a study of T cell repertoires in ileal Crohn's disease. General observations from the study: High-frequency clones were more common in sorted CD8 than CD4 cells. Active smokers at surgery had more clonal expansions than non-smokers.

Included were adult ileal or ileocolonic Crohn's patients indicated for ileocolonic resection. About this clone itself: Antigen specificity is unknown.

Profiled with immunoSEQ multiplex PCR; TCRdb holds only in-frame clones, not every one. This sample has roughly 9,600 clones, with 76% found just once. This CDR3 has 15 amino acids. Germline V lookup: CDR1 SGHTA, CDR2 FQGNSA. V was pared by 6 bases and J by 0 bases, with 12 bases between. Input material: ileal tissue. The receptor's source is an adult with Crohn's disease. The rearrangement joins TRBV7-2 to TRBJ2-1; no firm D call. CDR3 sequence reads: CASRSVRSSYNEQFF. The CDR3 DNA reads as TGTGCCAGCAGGTCCGTGAGGAGCTCCTACAATGAGCAGTTCTTC.